The sequence of this T cell receptor (beta chain) was determined in a study of T-cell reconstitution after alpha-beta-depleted transplantation in children. General study findings and limits: By about two months after transplant, alpha-beta T cells reportedly arose from several hundred graft clones that had expanded. A year had passed since transplant, and T-cell counts and diversity by then came mostly from newly produced T cells.

With respect to this clonotype: As yet, its antigen is unknown.

During its preparation, the TCRbeta library received unique molecular identifiers. TCRdb passed the PCR reads through MiXCR, listing each CDR3 protein once. The data hold 80,000 to 100,000 distinct CDR3 sequences, with more than 20% observed a single time. The CDR3 is 15 residues long. V lost 9 bases and J lost 6; bases outside the gene matches: 9. Germline CDR1 reads KGHDR; CDR2 reads SFDVKD. The sample in question was PBMCs, obtained before TCRalphabeta/CD19-depleted stem cell transplant. The rearrangement uses TRBV24-1 and TRBJ2-2; 10 nucleotides agree with TRBD2. The clonotype was recovered from a boy aged 2-15 years with acute lymphoblastic leukemia, due to receive a stem cell transplant. CDR3 protein: CATQASGRGAGELFF. The CDR3 nucleotides read TGTGCCACCCAAGCTAGCGGGAGAGGCGCCGGGGAGCTGTTTTTT.